These T cell receptor beta chains were read from a single sample in a study of blood T cells in healthy people across ages. TCRdb reprocessed the 5' RACE reads via MiXCR and lists one record per CDR3 protein. There are about 1.6 million distinct CDR3 sequences in the sample; roughly 32% occur only once, and about 11% lies in the top ten. The sequencing sample was made of blood. These receptors originate from a woman aged 25-40 years in good health. Each CDR3 is given with its conserved first and last residue. D genes are given only for firm matches. Clone size appears in some rows only: once, few, many, or a class for an expanded clone.

v_gene	d_gene	abundance	j_gene	CDR3aa	CDR3nt
TRBV14	TRBD1	-	TRBJ2-1	CASRPRTGGYNEQFF	TGTGCCAGCAGACCCAGGACAGGGGGTTACAATGAGCAGTTCTTC
TRBV4-1	TRBD2	-	TRBJ2-4	CANSSLAGRVGKNIQYF	TGCGCCAACAGTAGTCTAGCGGGAAGGGTCGGCAAAAACATTCAGTACTTC
TRBV7-9	-	-	TRBJ2-5	CASSLAGGGLQETQYF	TGTGCCAGCAGCTTAGCTGGGGGGGGGCTTCAAGAGACCCAGTACTTC
TRBV7-9	-	-	TRBJ1-6	CASSILPGDSPLHF	TGTGCCAGCAGCATCCTCCCCGGGGATTCACCCCTCCACTTT
TRBV7-3	TRBD1	many	TRBJ2-5	CASSSGQGGQETQYF	TGTGCCAGCAGCTCGGGACAGGGGGGCCAAGAGACCCAGTACTTC
TRBV7-9	TRBD1	many	TRBJ1-2	CASSPTGTTYGYTF	TGTGCCAGCAGCCCGACAGGGACTACTTATGGCTACACCTTC
TRBV9	TRBD2	-	TRBJ2-3	CAGSVASGITDTQYF	TGTGCCGGCAGCGTAGCTAGCGGGATTACAGATACGCAGTATTTT
TRBV27	TRBD1	few	TRBJ2-3	CASSFKGQGSYTDTQYF	TGTGCCAGCAGTTTCAAGGGACAGGGGTCATACACAGATACGCAGTATTTT
TRBV3-1	-	-	TRBJ1-2	CASSPGTQAIHRGYTF	TGTGCCAGCAGCCCCGGGACCCAAGCAATCCATAGGGGCTACACCTTC
TRBV27	TRBD2	-	TRBJ2-7	CVSSLVALAGDEQYF	TGTGTCAGCAGTTTAGTCGCGCTAGCGGGAGACGAGCAGTACTTC
TRBV3-1	-	-	TRBJ2-1	CASRDSGQSRFF	TGTGCCAGCAGGGATAGCGGTCAAAGTCGGTTCTTC
TRBV27	-	-	TRBJ2-7	CASSLYVGFEQYF	TGTGCCAGCAGTTTATATGTGGGGTTCGAGCAGTACTTC
TRBV6-6	-	-	TRBJ2-2	CASSYRDKEELFF	TGTGCCAGCAGTTACCGGGACAAAGAAGAGCTGTTTTTT
TRBV14	-	-	TRBJ2-3	CASSPPFFTDTQYF	TGTGCCAGCAGTCCCCCCTTCTTCACAGATACGCAGTATTTT
TRBV3-1	-	-	TRBJ2-5	CASSPVIEETQYF	TGTGCCAGCAGCCCCGTCATAGAAGAGACCCAGTACTTC
TRBV18	-	-	TRBJ1-1	CASSPQSGGGRSEAFF	TGTGCCAGCTCACCACAAAGCGGAGGGGGTAGGTCAGAAGCTTTCTTT
TRBV6-1	TRBD1	-	TRBJ1-6	CASSPTGWDNSPLHF	TGTGCCAGCAGCCCGACAGGGTGGGATAATTCACCCCTCCACTTT
TRBV4-1	-	many	TRBJ1-1	CASSQDPASEAFF	TGCGCCAGCAGCCAGGACCCAGCGAGTGAAGCTTTCTTT
TRBV20-1	-	few	TRBJ2-3	CSARAAGTYPDTQYF	TGCAGTGCTAGAGCGGCAGGGACTTACCCAGATACGCAGTATTTT
TRBV5-1	TRBD2	once	TRBJ2-2	CASSYGTSGRATELFF	TGCGCCAGCAGCTACGGGACTAGCGGGAGGGCGACCGAGCTGTTTTTT
TRBV12-3/TRBV12-4	TRBD1	few	TRBJ2-7	CASSSRTGGVYEQYF	TGTGCCAGCAGTTCCCGGACAGGGGGGGTCTACGAGCAGTACTTC
TRBV11-1	TRBD2	few	TRBJ2-1	CASSLGTSGSPYLVWYNEQFF	TGTGCCAGCAGCTTAGGGACTAGCGGGAGCCCCTACTTGGTGTGGTACAATGAGCAGTTCTTC
TRBV6-2/TRBV6-3	-	many	TRBJ2-5	CASSYKRGVGTQYF	TGTGCCAGCAGTTACAAACGCGGTGTGGGGACCCAGTACTTC
TRBV7-2	-	few	TRBJ2-4	CASSLKGVSAKNIQYF	TGTGCCAGCAGCTTAAAGGGGGTCTCTGCCAAAAACATTCAGTACTTC
TRBV9	TRBD2	-	TRBJ2-7	CASSIGTSGPYEQYF	TGTGCCAGCAGCATAGGGACTAGCGGGCCCTACGAGCAGTACTTC
TRBV10-3	TRBD1	few	TRBJ2-7	CAISVTGGSEQYF	TGTGCCATCAGTGTCACAGGGGGCTCCGAGCAGTACTTC
TRBV3-1	TRBD1	few	TRBJ2-3	CASSQRDRVTDTQYF	TGTGCCAGCAGCCAACGGGACAGGGTCACAGATACGCAGTATTTT
TRBV10-3	-	few	TRBJ1-5	CATRTDYSNQPQHF	TGTGCCACCCGTACAGACTATAGCAATCAGCCCCAGCATTTT
TRBV7-9	TRBD2	few	TRBJ2-3	CASNGLAGITDTQYF	TGTGCCAGCAACGGACTAGCGGGGATCACAGATACGCAGTATTTT